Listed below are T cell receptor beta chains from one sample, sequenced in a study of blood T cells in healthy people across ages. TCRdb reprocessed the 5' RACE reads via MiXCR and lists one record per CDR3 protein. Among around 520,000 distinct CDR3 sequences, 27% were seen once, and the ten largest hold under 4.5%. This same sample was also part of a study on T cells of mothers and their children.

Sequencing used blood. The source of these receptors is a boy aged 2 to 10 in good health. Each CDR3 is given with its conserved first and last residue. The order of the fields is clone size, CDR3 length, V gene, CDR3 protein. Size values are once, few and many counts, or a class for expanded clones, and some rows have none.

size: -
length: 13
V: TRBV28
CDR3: CASSFQFPGEQYF

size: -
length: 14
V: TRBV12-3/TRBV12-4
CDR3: CASSSWDLRETQYF

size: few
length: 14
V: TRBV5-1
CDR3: CASSFAQGAFEQYF

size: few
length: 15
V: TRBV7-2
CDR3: CASSWGISAKNIQYF

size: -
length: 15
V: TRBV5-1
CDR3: CASSLAGGAFYEQYF

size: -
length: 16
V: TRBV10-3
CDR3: CAISDPGMDRVSEQYF

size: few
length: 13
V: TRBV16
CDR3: CASSQGPGEEQYF

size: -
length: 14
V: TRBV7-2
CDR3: CATRKTGVNGELFF

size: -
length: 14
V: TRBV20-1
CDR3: CSARGDLAVYGYTF

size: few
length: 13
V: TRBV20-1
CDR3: CSAPDSVNEKLFF

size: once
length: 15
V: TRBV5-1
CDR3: CASRDGTRGFGEQFF

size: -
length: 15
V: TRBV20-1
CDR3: CSARLVGSMNTEAFF

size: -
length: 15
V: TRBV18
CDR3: CASSPTGQNTDTQYF

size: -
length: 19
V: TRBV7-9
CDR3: CASSFPLGTGHSGANVLTF

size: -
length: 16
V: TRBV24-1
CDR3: CATSDFMGQGVDEQFF

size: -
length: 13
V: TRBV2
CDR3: CASVWGRNQPQHF

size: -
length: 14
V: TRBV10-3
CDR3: CAIRQGTLNTEAFF

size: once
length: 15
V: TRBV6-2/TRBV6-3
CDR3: CASSYGLAAFYEQYF

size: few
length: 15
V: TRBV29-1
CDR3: CSVEVSSTDLGGYTF

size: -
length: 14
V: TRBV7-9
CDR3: CASSLSGVSGELFF

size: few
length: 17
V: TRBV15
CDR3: CATSRDRGQGRPGELFF

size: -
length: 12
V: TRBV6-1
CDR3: CASNPTGNEAFF

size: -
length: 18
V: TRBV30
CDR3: CAWSVLGRGLVGSAEAFF

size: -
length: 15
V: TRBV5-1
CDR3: CASSLAGTHSGELFF

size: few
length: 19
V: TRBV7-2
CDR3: CASSHLFWEWEAEADTQYF

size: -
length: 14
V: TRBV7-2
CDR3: CASSFLGANQPQHF

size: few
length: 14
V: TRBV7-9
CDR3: CASSSNRGLETQYF

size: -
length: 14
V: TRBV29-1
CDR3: CSVETSGTLYEQFF

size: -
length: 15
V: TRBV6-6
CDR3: CASSRAGQGVGELFF

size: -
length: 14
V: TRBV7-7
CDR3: CASSFRDSIYEQYF

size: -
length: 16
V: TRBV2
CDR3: CASMSTQGKSSYEQYF

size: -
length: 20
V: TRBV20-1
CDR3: CSARDVPGTSSVRSYNEQFF

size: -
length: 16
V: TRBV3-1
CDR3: CASSQDSVSSYNEQFF

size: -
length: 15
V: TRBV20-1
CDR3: CSARDFGGPQETQYF

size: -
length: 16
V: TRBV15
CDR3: CATSRRGGLAGYEQFF

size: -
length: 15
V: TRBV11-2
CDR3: CASSLAGTGNYEQYF

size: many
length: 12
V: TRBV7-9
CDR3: CASSLDSYGYTF

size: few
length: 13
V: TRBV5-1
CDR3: CASKAGLNTEAFF

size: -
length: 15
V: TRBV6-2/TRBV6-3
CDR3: CASTETSGRGETQYF

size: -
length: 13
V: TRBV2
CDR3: CASHPDLTYEQYF

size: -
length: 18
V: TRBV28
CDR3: CASSPGVWEQLSTYEQYF

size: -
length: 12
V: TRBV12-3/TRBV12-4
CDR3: CASSHPGTDQFF